Listed below are T cell receptor beta chains from one sample, sequenced in a study of T-cell reconstitution after alpha-beta-depleted transplantation in children. MiXCR was run by TCRdb on the PCR reads, yielding one entry per CDR3 protein. This sample has around 93,000 distinct CDR3 sequences, with more than 7% found just once. The specimen comprised PBMCs from the stem cell graft donor, sampled from the stem cell graft. Receptor source: a human donor who donated a stem cell graft to a child with congenital amegakaryocytic thrombocytopenia. Both conserved end residues are part of each CDR3. The order of the fields is V gene, clone size, D gene, J gene, CDR3 DNA, CDR3 protein. A D gene is named only where the DNA matches it firmly. Expanded clones get a size class; other rows say once, few or many, or leave the size out.

TRBV20-1	few	TRBD1	TRBJ2-2	TGCAGTGCTAGACTCCAAGCCCCGGGACAGGGAGGAGCCGGGGAGCTGTTTTTT	CSARLQAPGQGGAGELFF
TRBV12-3/TRBV12-4	many	TRBD2	TRBJ2-1	TGTGCCAGCAGTACTGCGGGGGACTCCTACAATGAGCAGTTCTTC	CASSTAGDSYNEQFF
TRBV20-1	few	NA	TRBJ2-3	TGCAGTGCTAGTCTGTGGGAAGCAGATACGCAGTATTTT	CSASLWEADTQYF
TRBV12-3/TRBV12-4	many	NA	TRBJ1-1	TGTGCCAGCAGTTTTAGCATGAACACTGAAGCTTTCTTT	CASSFSMNTEAFF
TRBV5-1	many	TRBD1	TRBJ1-2	TGCGCCAGCAGCGTACCGGGACAGGAGGACTATGGCTACACCTTC	CASSVPGQEDYGYTF
TRBV5-1	many	NA	TRBJ2-2	TGCGCCAGCAGCTTGGAGGTTTTTGGCGGGGAGCTGTTTTTT	CASSLEVFGGELFF
TRBV19	few	NA	TRBJ1-5	TGTGCCAGTAGTAATAGCAATCAGCCCCAGCATTTT	CASSNSNQPQHF
TRBV4-1	many	NA	TRBJ2-3	TGCGCCAGCAGCCAAGGTCGCCTAGCGTCTAGCACAGATACGCAGTATTTT	CASSQGRLASSTDTQYF
TRBV11-2	many	NA	TRBJ1-1	TGTGCCAGCAGCTTCACGGACACCTCCACTGAAGCTTTCTTT	CASSFTDTSTEAFF
TRBV7-2	many	NA	TRBJ2-7	TGTGCCAGCAGCTTATTCACTGGTAGCGCCTACGAGCAGTACTTC	CASSLFTGSAYEQYF
TRBV6-5	many	TRBD1	TRBJ1-1	TGTGCCAGCGGGGGAGGGACAGGGGTCACTGAAGCTTTCTTT	CASGGGTGVTEAFF
TRBV18	many	NA	TRBJ2-5	TGTGCCAGCTCACACAGACGGAACCAAGAGACCCAGTACTTC	CASSHRRNQETQYF
TRBV7-2	many	NA	TRBJ2-3	TGTGCCAGCAGCCCGCCTGGCACAGATACGCAGTATTTT	CASSPPGTDTQYF
TRBV7-6	many	NA	TRBJ2-7	TGTGCCAGCAGCTTAGGTGCACAGAGCTACGAGCAGTACTTC	CASSLGAQSYEQYF
TRBV19	NA	TRBD1	TRBJ2-3	TGTGCCAGTACTCGGGACAGGGGGCATGCAGATACGCAGTATTTT	CASTRDRGHADTQYF
TRBV12-3/TRBV12-4	many	TRBD1	TRBJ1-6	TGTGCCAGCAGTTTAGGGGGACAGACGATTAATTCACCCCTCCACTTT	CASSLGGQTINSPLHF
TRBV19	NA	NA	TRBJ1-5	TGTGCCAGTAGCAAGGCCAGGGGTCTAGCCACCGTCAATCAGCCCCAGCATTTT	CASSKARGLATVNQPQHF
TRBV14	many	NA	TRBJ2-1	TGTGCCAGCAGCCAAGGTATTTGGGAATTTGAGAATGAGCAGTTCTTC	CASSQGIWEFENEQFF
TRBV30	few	TRBD2	TRBJ2-5	TGTGCCTGGAGATCGGGACTAGCGGGGGTAGAGACCCAGTACTTC	CAWRSGLAGVETQYF
TRBV12-3/TRBV12-4	many	TRBD1	TRBJ2-4	TGTGCCAGCAGTTTAGTCGGGACAGGGAACGGAAACATTCAGTACTTC	CASSLVGTGNGNIQYF
TRBV3-1	many	NA	TRBJ1-2	TGTGCCAGCAGCCAATCAGGGTCTAATGGCTACACCTTC	CASSQSGSNGYTF